Detailed here is one T cell receptor (beta chain). Library preparation (for TCRbeta) was performed with unique molecular identifiers. TCRdb re-derived calls from the PCR reads in MiXCR, one entry per CDR3 protein. The profile shows around 700,000 distinct CDR3 sequences, roughly 13% of them singletons. The data are from a study of T-cell reconstitution after alpha-beta-depleted transplantation in children. Trimming left V 2 bases short and J 6 bases short, with 15 bases between. The CDR3 has 14 residues. The germline gives CDR1 SGHRS, CDR2 YFSETQ. The sample here was PBMCs, taken before TCRalphabeta/CD19-depleted stem cell transplant. The chain has TRBV5-1 and TRBJ2-7, with D perhaps matching TRBD1 (6 bases). The TCR sequence derives from a girl aged 2-15 years with congenital amegakaryocytic thrombocytopenia, due to receive a stem cell transplant. CDR3 amino acids: CASSLRQAFSEQYF. In DNA, the CDR3 is TGCGCCAGCAGCTTAAGACAGGCCTTTTCCGAGCAGTACTTC.